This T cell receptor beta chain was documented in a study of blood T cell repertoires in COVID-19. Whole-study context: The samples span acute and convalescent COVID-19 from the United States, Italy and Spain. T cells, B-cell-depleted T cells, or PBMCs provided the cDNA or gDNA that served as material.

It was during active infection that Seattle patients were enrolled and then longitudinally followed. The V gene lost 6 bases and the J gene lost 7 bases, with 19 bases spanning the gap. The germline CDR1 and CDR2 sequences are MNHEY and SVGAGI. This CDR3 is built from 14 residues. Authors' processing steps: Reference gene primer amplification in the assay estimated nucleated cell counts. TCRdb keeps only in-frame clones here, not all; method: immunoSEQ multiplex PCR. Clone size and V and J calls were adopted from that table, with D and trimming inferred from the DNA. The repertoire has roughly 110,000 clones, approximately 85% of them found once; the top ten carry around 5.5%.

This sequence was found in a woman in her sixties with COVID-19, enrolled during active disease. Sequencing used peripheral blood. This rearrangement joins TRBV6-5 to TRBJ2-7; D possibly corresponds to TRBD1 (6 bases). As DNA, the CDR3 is TGTGCCAGCAGGGCAGGGGATAGCCTACGAGAGCAGTACTTC. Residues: CASRAGDSLREQYF.